A single sample gave rise to the 11 T cell receptor beta chains below, sequenced in a study of T-cell reconstitution after alpha-beta-depleted transplantation in children. The TCRbeta library incorporated unique molecular identifiers. TCRdb fed the PCR reads into MiXCR, producing one record per CDR3 protein. The sample lists 210,000 or so distinct CDR3 sequences, approximately 9.5% occurring once. Sequenced here: PBMCs from the stem cell graft donor, sampled from the stem cell graft. These receptors were collected from a human donor who donated a stem cell graft to a child with acute lymphoblastic leukemia.

This clonotype was observed at least ten times. The chain joins TRBV18 to TRBJ2-7, with 12 bases identical to TRBD2. Trimming cost V 4 bases and J 1 base; bases outside gene matches: 5. CDR1 is KGHSH, CDR2 LQKENI, per germline. The CDR3 is 16 residues long. This CDR3 is CASSRQTSGGSYEQYF. Written as DNA, the CDR3 is TGTGCCAGCTCACGACAGACTAGCGGGGGATCCTACGAGCAGTACTTC.

This clonotype was seen only a few times. The chain links TRBV19 to TRBJ2-2, with unresolved D. The V gene lost 7 bases and the J gene lost 9 bases, with 15 bases spanning the gap. Germline CDR1 reads LNHDA; CDR2 reads SQIVND (reference sequence). This CDR3 has 13 amino acids. The CDR3 reads CASMGSASWELFF. CDR3 DNA: TGTGCCAGTATGGGGTCAGCGAGCTGGGAGCTGTTTTTT.

At least ten counts were recorded for this clonotype. V usage is TRBV29-1 and J usage is TRBJ2-2; D is uncertain. Trimming stripped 4 bases from V and 1 base from J, with 4 bases between. Germline lookup yields CDR1 SQVTM and CDR2 ANQGSEA. The CDR3 has 12 residues. The CDR3, as DNA: TGCAGCGTTGGACAGAACACCGGGGAGCTGTTTTTT. This sequence encodes CSVGQNTGELFF.

This clonotype was observed at least ten times. The J gene is TRBJ1-2, the V gene TRBV12-3 or TRBV12-4; D is unresolved. The germline V and J ends were trimmed by 4 bases and 0 bases, with 9 bases remaining between them. The CDR3 spans 14 residues. The CDR3: CASSSISANYGYTF. The CDR3 DNA reads TGTGCCAGCAGTTCCATCTCAGCTAACTATGGCTACACCTTC.

This clonotype was picked up many times. Here the CDR3 DNA reads TGCGCCAGCAGCTTGGTTCAGGTCGACAATGAGCAGTTCTTC. Its protein is CASSLVQVDNEQFF. The chain is built from TRBV5-1 and TRBJ2-1; D gene ambiguous. V gave up 0 bases and J gave up 5 bases, with 9 bases separating them. Germline assignment: CDR1 SGHRS and CDR2 YFSETQ. The CDR3 sequence is 14 residues long. Using reference TRBV5-1 and TRBJ2-1 for the parts outside the CDR3, the full variable domain is KAGVTQTPRYLIKTRGQQVTLSCSPISGHRSVSWYQQTPGQGLQFLFEYFSETQRNKGNFPGRFSGRQFSNSRSEMNVSTLELGDSALYLCASSLVQVDNEQFFGPGTRLTVL.

This clonotype was detected a few times. The chain joins TRBV6-5 to TRBJ1-2; perhaps TRBD1 as D (6 bases). The length of the CDR3 is 15 residues. Germline values: CDR1 MNHEY, CDR2 SVGAGI. The V and J ends lost 0 bases and 6 bases respectively, with 14 bases between them. The chain's CDR3 is CASSYSSTGFDGYTF. The CDR3 DNA reads TGTGCCAGCAGTTACTCTTCTACAGGGTTCGATGGCTACACCTTC.

This clonotype showed up many times. The chain recombines TRBV6-2 or TRBV6-3 with TRBJ1-1; D is unclear. The CDR3 contains 13 residues. Germline V CDR1 and CDR2: MNHEY, SVGEGT. V lost 2 bases, J lost 6 bases, and 10 bases lay in between. As DNA, the CDR3 is TGTGCCAGCAGTTACGGTGGGCTCCCTGAAGCTTTCTTT. As protein: CASSYGGLPEAFF.

The gene calls are TRBV19 and TRBJ1-6; a weak D match, TRBD1 (5 bases). Germline assignment: CDR1 LNHDA and CDR2 SQIVND (reference sequence). CDR3 length equals 17 residues. Trimming stripped 7 bases from V and 7 bases from J, with 23 bases between. CDR3 sequence (DNA): TGTGCCAGTATCGGGGCGGTGGGGTTGAATAAGAATTCACCCCTCCACTTT. As protein: CASIGAVGLNKNSPLHF.

The gene calls are TRBV27 and TRBJ1-1; D remains unclear. Germline lookup yields CDR1 MNHEY and CDR2 SMNVEV (reference sequence). V shed 2 bases and J shed 4 bases, with 14 bases lying between them. CDR3 length: 15 amino acids. CDR3 amino acids: CASSLESRWGTEAFF. CDR3 DNA: TGTGCCAGCAGTTTAGAGAGCCGCTGGGGCACTGAAGCTTTCTTT.

This clonotype was picked up a small number of times. The chain uses TRBV5-1 and TRBJ2-5; tentatively, D is TRBD2 (5 bases). The CDR3 totals 13 residues. Looked up from germline, CDR1 is SGHRS and CDR2 is YFSETQ. With 0 bases removed from V and 10 bases from J, the gap between germline ends came to 13 bases. The CDR3 DNA sequence: TGCGCCAGCAGCTTGGCTAGACTATCGGACCAGTACTTC. Encoded protein: CASSLARLSDQYF.

This clonotype has only a few counts. This chain links TRBV7-9 with TRBJ1-4; tentatively, D is TRBD1 (5 bases). V dropped 5 bases and J dropped 14 bases, with 21 bases sitting between them. The CDR3 spans 14 residues. Germline V lookup: CDR1 SEHNR, CDR2 FQNEAQ (reference sequence). The CDR3 protein is CASSQDSHLGGLFF. CDR3 nucleotides: TGTGCCAGCAGCCAAGACAGTCACCTAGGTGGGCTGTTTTTT.